This T cell receptor (beta chain) stems from a study of vaccination effects on CD4 cells after COVID-19. TCRdb keeps only in-frame clones here, not all; method: immunoSEQ multiplex PCR. The sample carries 65,000 to 75,000 clones, around 70% recorded once. Sequencing was preceded by expansion of antigen-specific CD4+ T cells with viral peptide pools in the ViraFEST assay. The culture ran for roughly ten days, and then CD4+ T cells were isolated. Each participant was administered two doses of either the BNT162b2 or the mRNA-1273 vaccine. Vaccinated recipients, who were negative for nucleocapsid antibodies, had no history of SARS-CoV-2 infection. In regard to this clone: Its antigen remains unknown.

Sequenced here: CD4+ T cells from PBMCs cultured with HCoV-229E spike peptides, sampled after COVID-19 vaccination. The origin of this receptor is a human donor who received a COVID-19 vaccine.

DNA of the CDR3: TGTGCCAGCGCCCGGGACAGGTTGAACACTGAAGCTTTCTTT. Translation gives CASARDRLNTEAFF. The V gene is TRBV2, the J gene TRBJ1-1; 8 bases align to TRBD1. V shed 8 bases, J shed 0 bases, and the junction held 5 bases outside the gene matches. This CDR3 is 14 amino acids long. Germline CDR1 SNHLY, CDR2 FYNNEI. Full variable domain (remainder filled in from reference TRBV2 and TRBJ1-1): EPEVTQTPSHQVTQMGQEVILRCVPISNHLYFYWYRQILGQKVEFLVSFYNNEISEKSEIFDDQFSVERPDGSNFTLKIRSTKLEDSAMYFCASARDRLNTEAFFGQGTRLTVV.